Reported below is one T cell receptor (beta chain). It lacks a known antigen. No quality values exist for individual bases; no much larger clone is one base distant. The label giving this sample's time point can be read as: about 28 days (+/-7) after the second vaccine dose. AZD1222 recipients whose second dose came at about 4 weeks and those whose second dose came at about 12 weeks were combined into one group, since spike-specific TCR depth and breadth did not differ between the two schedules. Samples from vaccinated people were obtained from the UK trials COV001 and COV002, which included a single-blind randomized controlled phase 2/3 trial of AZD1222 (ChAdOx1 nCoV-19) in healthy adults. For TCRbeta chain sequencing, PBMC samples were collected from trial participants at day 0 and at day 28 after the second dose. The CDR1 and CDR2 encoded by the germline V gene (reference sequence) are PRHDT and FYEKMQ. V gives up 0 bases and J gives up 0 bases, and the segment between their germline ends measures 9 bases. Measured from the cysteine to the phenylalanine, the CDR3 is 15 residues long. Only the CDR3 DNA stays, 45 bases, in frame from base 1.

The data derive from a study of T cell responses to AZD1222 COVID-19 vaccine (dated by TCRdb to 2020 to 2022). Study-level background: A total of under 250 trial participants underwent TCR sequencing, of whom roughly 210 had received two doses of AZD1222 and 26 had received two doses of the MenACWY control vaccine. Trial participants were enrolled by age into subgroups of 18-55, 56-69 and 70-plus years, and about 150, 27 and 61 TCR-sequenced participants, respectively, were included in these subgroups. The paper as a whole reports these results and caveats: Because no day 14 peak-response samples were available, repertoires were characterized only after the peak T cell response. The 56-69-year group was small, and its depth increase did not reach significance, likely because of low power. Conclusions about previously exposed vaccinees are limited because only five or six AZD1222 recipients were SARS-CoV-2 seropositive at baseline. Epitopes outside the regions mutated in the B.1.351 and B.1.1.7 variants were reportedly recognized by nearly half of the unique spike-specific TCRs. After two AZD1222 doses, both the breadth and the depth of spike-specific TCRs were significantly higher than at day 0 and than in MenACWY recipients. Participants were mostly white British, with more females than males. The authors suggested clonal diversity may have been underestimated. The vaccine-associated CD4 TCRs covered the entire spike protein, and the dominant responses fell in regions 160-218 and 743-854.

The CDR3 regions of human TCRbeta chains were analyzed by immunosequencing. The authors' pipeline ran thus. Repertoire TCRs were checked for matches against a reference library of SARS-CoV-2-specific TCRs that had been generated using the MIRA antigen-specificity platform. Breadth was defined as the fraction of unique TCRs that were SARS-CoV-2-associated, and depth was defined as the fraction of total T cells that were SARS-CoV-2-associated. Using the MIRA data, each spike-specific TCR was assigned both to the spike region to which the TCR was reactive and to a CD4 or CD8 class. Log10-transformed breadth and depth values were compared by one-way ANOVA with Sidak's multiple comparisons tests. TCRdb mirrors the immuneACCESS table, restricted to in-frame sequences. Some clones are absent from its copies; in checked studies, under half trace to an unresolved V gene, and the reason for the others is unknown. V and J calls and clone size are as listed in that table; D and trimming were resolved from the DNA. Present in this sample are around 99,000 clones, around 87% of which were seen just once. The ten top clones hold 4.4% of the sample.

Sample: peripheral blood, taken 28 days after the second AZD1222 dose. The TCR was taken from an adult who received the AZD1222 COVID-19 vaccine. The V and J genes are TRBV13 and TRBJ2-7; possibly the D gene is TRBD1, per 5 matching bases. The DNA sequence follows: TGTGCCAGCAGCTTAGGACAGGTGAGCTCCTACGAGCAGTACTTC. It translates to CASSLGQVSSYEQYF.